This paragraph reports one T cell receptor beta chain. The data belong to a study of CD8+ T cells in alopecia areata. cDNA serving as the sequencing template came from extracted, reverse transcribed RNA. The table came from immunoSEQ multiplex PCR; TCRdb's copy has only in-frame clones and leaves some out. The sample holds more than 95,000 clones, 35% to 40% seen once. Trimming removed 2 bases from V and 6 bases from J; junction bases left unmatched: 2. The CDR3 spans 12 residues. The germline V gene has CDR1 SQVTM and CDR2 ANQGSEA. The sample comprised CD4+ T cells sorted from blood. This chain joins TRBV29-1 and TRBJ2-5, with TRBD1 identical over 8 bases. The sequence was collected from a human donor with alopecia areata. CDR3: CSVERTGKTQYF. The CDR3 DNA follows: TGCAGCGTTGAAAGGACAGGGAAGACCCAGTACTTC.